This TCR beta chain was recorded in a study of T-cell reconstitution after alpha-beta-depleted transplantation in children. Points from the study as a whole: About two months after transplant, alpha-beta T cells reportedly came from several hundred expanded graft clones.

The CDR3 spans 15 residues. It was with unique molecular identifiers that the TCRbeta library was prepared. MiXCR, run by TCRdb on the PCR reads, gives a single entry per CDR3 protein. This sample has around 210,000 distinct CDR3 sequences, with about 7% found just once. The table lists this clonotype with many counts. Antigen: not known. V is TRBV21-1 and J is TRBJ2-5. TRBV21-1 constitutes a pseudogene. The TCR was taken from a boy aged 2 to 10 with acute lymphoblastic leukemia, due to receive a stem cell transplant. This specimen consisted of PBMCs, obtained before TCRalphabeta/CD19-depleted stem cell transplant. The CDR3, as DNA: TGTGCCAGCAGCAAAGCCATGGGGATTCAAGAGACCCAGTACTTC. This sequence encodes CASSKAMGIQETQYF.